The 22 T cell receptor beta chains presented below share a single source sample, sequenced in a study of blood T cell repertoires in COVID-19. Sequencing was performed with immunoSEQ multiplex PCR; in TCRdb, only in-frame clones are kept and a portion is missing. Found here are a few hundred thousand clones, approximately 89% of them singletons; the top ten hold approximately 1.9%. Sequenced input: PBMCs or T cells enriched from blood (not recorded which). The receptors here all came from a man aged 40-55 years in a cohort exposed to, infected with or recovered from COVID-19 (not recorded which).

This rearrangement joins TRBV7-2 to TRBJ1-1; D may be TRBD1 (6 bases). Germline V gene lookup returns CDR1 SGHTA and CDR2 FQGNSA. V was shortened by 5 bases and J by 1 base, with 17 bases between the two germline ends. The CDR3 has 16 residues. The CDR3 protein is CASSQQGPLTNTEAFF. In DNA form, the CDR3 reads TGTGCCAGCAGCCAACAGGGCCCGCTAACGAACACTGAAGCTTTCTTT.

V gene TRBV7-9 combines with J gene TRBJ2-1; 7 bases are a match to TRBD2. V shed 6 bases, J shed 3 bases, and the junction held 11 bases outside the gene matches. Germline CDR1 SEHNR, CDR2 FQNEAQ (reference sequence). The CDR3 has 16 amino acids. The CDR3 loop reads CASSQRGRSGYNEQFF. In nucleotides, the CDR3 is TGTGCCAGCAGTCAACGCGGGAGATCGGGCTACAATGAGCAGTTCTTC.

The chain is built from TRBV5-4 and TRBJ2-5; 9 bases are a match to TRBD1. The V gene end was trimmed by 2 bases and the J gene end by 5 bases; junction bases not matched to a gene: 4. The CDR3 sequence is 14 residues long. CDR1 is SGHNT and CDR2 is YYREEE in the germline V gene (reference sequence). CDR3 coding DNA: TGTGCCAGCAGCTTAGGGGACAGGGTGGAGACCCAGTACTTC. This sequence encodes CASSLGDRVETQYF.

This sequence joins TRBV7-8 and TRBJ2-7; TRBD2 matches at 8 bases. CDR1 is SGHVS, CDR2 FQNEAQ, per germline. The CDR3 consists of 14 residues. V dropped 1 base and J dropped 9; count of bases not matched to a gene: 8. The CDR3: CASSLGGLVEWQYF. The DNA of the CDR3 is TGTGCCAGCAGCTTAGGGGGACTAGTTGAATGGCAGTACTTC.

V and J are TRBV5-1 and TRBJ2-3, with a weak D call TRBD2 (5 bases). There are 13 residues in the CDR3. The V gene's germline CDR1 is SGHRS and CDR2 YFSETQ. Trimming removed 7 bases from V and 6 bases from J, with 15 bases in between. CDR3 residues: CASRPGGGDTQYF. CDR3 nucleotides: TGCGCCAGCCGGCCTGGAGGTGGGGATACGCAGTATTTT.

The rearrangement uses TRBV9 and TRBJ2-2; possibly TRBD2 for D (5 bases). The CDR3 totals 15 residues. CDR1 is SGDLS and CDR2 is YYNGEE in the germline V gene. Trimming stripped 4 bases from V and 0 bases from J, with 10 bases between. This CDR3 reads CASSSAGSNTGELFF. CDR3 nucleotide sequence: TGTGCCAGCAGCTCTGCGGGTTCGAACACCGGGGAGCTGTTTTTT.

The rearrangement uses TRBV3-1 (or the pseudogene TRBV3-2) and TRBJ1-3; D unclear. There are 16 residues in the CDR3. V gave up 2 bases and J gave up 2 bases, with 13 bases separating them. Germline V gives CDR1 LGHDT, CDR2 YNNKEL (reference sequence). Here the CDR3 DNA reads TGTGCCAGCAGCCAAAGGAGGGTATTCACTGGAAACACCATATATTTT. As protein: CASSQRRVFTGNTIYF.

This sequence joins TRBV28 and TRBJ2-7, with a weak D call TRBD1 (6 bases). V dropped 4 bases and J dropped 3 bases, with 13 bases sitting between them. This CDR3 contains 14 residues. CDR1 is MDHEN and CDR2 is SYDVKM in the germline V gene. CDR3 loop: CASSSTGTNYEQYF. The DNA for the CDR3 is TGTGCCAGCAGTTCGACCGGGACAAACTACGAGCAGTACTTC.

The chain couples TRBV11-2 to TRBJ2-4; D may be TRBD2 (5 bases). Trimming cost V 4 bases and J 4 bases, with 11 bases left between them. There are 14 residues in the CDR3. Germline lookup yields CDR1 SGHAT and CDR2 FQNNGV. CDR3 sequence: CASSSGWQKNIQYF. In nucleotides, the CDR3 is TGTGCCAGCAGCTCGGGGTGGCAGAAAAACATTCAGTACTTC.

The chain links TRBV5-6 to TRBJ2-1; D is possibly TRBD2 (6 bases). The CDR3 is 16 amino acids. V was cut by 4 bases and J by 0 bases, with 14 bases left in between. Germline lookup yields CDR1 SGHDT and CDR2 YYEEEE. The CDR3 here is CASSPDRRASYNEQFF. The CDR3 DNA sequence: TGTGCCAGCAGCCCCGATCGGAGGGCCTCCTACAATGAGCAGTTCTTC. The whole variable domain, filled in from reference TRBV5-6 and TRBJ2-1, reads DAGVTQSPTHLIKTRGQQVTLRCSPKSGHDTVSWYQQALGQGPQFIFQYYEEEERQRGNFPDRFSGHQFPNYSSELNVNALLLGDSALYLCASSPDRRASYNEQFFGPGTRLTVL.

This clone appeared a few times. The chain joins TRBV11-2 to TRBJ2-7; 8 nucleotides match TRBD2. CDR3 length equals 14 residues. Trimming at V came to 5 bases and at J to 2 bases, leaving 5 bases not matched to a gene. The germline V gene encodes CDR1 SGHAT and CDR2 FQNNGV. The CDR3 sequence is CASSAGLGPYEQYF. The CDR3 DNA reads TGTGCCAGCAGCGCGGGACTAGGACCCTACGAGCAGTACTTC.

This clone has just one count. The chain recombines TRBV14 with TRBJ2-7; the match to TRBD2 covers 16 bases. This CDR3 is built from 15 residues. J was trimmed by 6 bases and V by 5 bases; bases with no gene match: 4. Germline V gives CDR1 SGHDN, CDR2 FVKESK. The chain's CDR3 is CASSYGTSGRAEQYF. The CDR3 DNA is TGTGCCAGCAGCTACGGGACTAGCGGGAGGGCCGAGCAGTACTTC.

The V gene is TRBV2, the J gene TRBJ1-5, with TRBD1 as a possible D gene (6 bases). Germline CDR1 SNHLY, CDR2 FYNNEI. V was shortened by 5 bases and J by 4 bases, with 12 bases between the two germline ends. The CDR3 extends over 14 amino acids. CDR3 protein: CASSLGQLNQPQHF. The CDR3 nucleotides are TGTGCCAGCAGTCTTGGACAGCTTAATCAGCCCCAGCATTTT. The variable domain in full, with the rest retrieved from reference TRBV2 and TRBJ1-5, is EPEVTQTPSHQVTQMGQEVILRCVPISNHLYFYWYRQILGQKVEFLVSFYNNEISEKSEIFDDQFSVERPDGSNFTLKIRSTKLEDSAMYFCASSLGQLNQPQHFGDGTRLSIL.

The CDR3 protein is CASSEGTGVTDTQYF. The DNA of the CDR3 is TGTGCCAGCAGTGAAGGGACAGGGGTCACAGATACGCAGTATTTT. The gene calls are TRBV2 and TRBJ2-3, with 9 bases fitting TRBD1. This CDR3 has 15 amino acids. CDR1 SNHLY and CDR2 FYNNEI come from the germline V gene. Trimming cost V 1 base and J 2 bases; bases outside gene matches: 1.

The chain employs TRBV5-4 and TRBJ2-1; 13 bases match TRBD2. Germline V gene lookup returns CDR1 SGHNT and CDR2 YYREEE (reference sequence). The ends lost 4 bases at V and 9 bases at J; junction bases unmatched: 7. The CDR3 sequence is 15 residues long. The CDR3 DNA follows: TGTGCCAGCAGCACTACTAGCGGGAGGGCCGGTGAGCAGTTCTTC. This codes for CASSTTSGRAGEQFF.

This chain links TRBV18 with TRBJ2-4, with 10 bases identical to TRBD1. V lost 5 bases, J lost 14 bases, and 9 bases stayed unmatched. CDR1 and CDR2 from the germline V gene are KGHSH and LQKENI. The CDR3 contains 13 residues. The CDR3: CASSLTGGEGEYF. DNA of the CDR3: TGTGCCAGCTCATTGACAGGGGGCGAGGGGGAGTACTTC. Using reference TRBV18 and TRBJ2-4 for the parts outside the CDR3, the full variable domain is NAGVMQNPRHLVRRRGQEARLRCSPMKGHSHVYWYRQLPEEGLKFMVYLQKENIIDESGMPKERFSAEFPKEGPSILRIQQVVRGDSAAYFCASSLTGGEGEYFGAGTRLSVL.

The gene calls are TRBV5-1 and TRBJ2-7, with 10 bases matching TRBD1. The CDR3 has 15 residues. Per germline, CDR1 SGHRS and CDR2 YFSETQ. V lost 8 bases, J lost 5 bases, and 13 bases stayed unmatched. The CDR3 reads CASDPGGTGVDEQYF. Written as DNA, the CDR3 is TGCGCCAGTGACCCCGGCGGGACAGGGGTCGACGAGCAGTACTTC.

The chain is built from TRBV7-8 and TRBJ1-3; no clear D gene. This CDR3 contains 15 residues. Trimming took off 4 bases at V and 4 bases at J, with 14 bases between the two ends. Germline V gives CDR1 SGHVS, CDR2 FQNEAQ. This CDR3 is CASSSLTRGGNTIYF. In DNA, the CDR3 is TGTGCCAGCAGCTCACTGACACGAGGGGGAAACACCATATATTTT.

This chain connects TRBV9 to TRBJ1-1; the match to TRBD1 covers 8 bases. The V segment lost 3 bases and the J segment 4 bases; nucleotides outside the gene matches: 11. CDR3 length: 16 residues. Germline loops: CDR1 SGDLS, CDR2 YYNGEE. CDR3 sequence (DNA): TGTGCCAGCAGCGAGACGGGACAGGTAGGAGGCACTGAAGCTTTCTTT. Protein: CASSETGQVGGTEAFF.

Only one count was recorded for this clone. The chain has TRBV18 and TRBJ2-1, with 9 bases fitting TRBD2. The CDR3 is 13 residues long. Germline trimming cut 8 bases from V and 4 bases from J; bases unmatched to any gene: 3. The V gene's germline CDR1 is KGHSH and CDR2 LQKENI. CDR3 in amino acids: CASALAGYNEQFF. CDR3 DNA: TGTGCCAGCGCGCTAGCGGGGTACAATGAGCAGTTCTTC.

The rearrangement joins TRBV19 to TRBJ2-2; 10 positions match TRBD1. CDR1 and CDR2 from the germline V gene are LNHDA and SQIVND (reference sequence). V was pared by 10 bases and J by 4 bases, with 9 bases of the junction left unmatched. This CDR3 has 15 residues. This CDR3 reads CATLRQGASTGELFF. The CDR3 nucleotides are TGTGCCACCCTTCGACAGGGGGCGTCCACCGGGGAGCTGTTTTTT.

The chain has TRBV27 and TRBJ2-2, with a possible D match to TRBD1 (6 bases). Trimming stripped 4 bases from V and 4 bases from J, with 16 bases between. The germline V gene has CDR1 MNHEY and CDR2 SMNVEV (reference sequence). This CDR3 is 16 amino acids long. The CDR3 protein is CASSSSTGGTTGELFF. DNA for the CDR3: TGTGCCAGCAGTTCATCGACAGGAGGCACCACCGGGGAGCTGTTTTTT.